The clone carrying this T cell receptor beta chain appeared a single time. Its antigen remains unknown. This sample was taken from a study of T cells in localized non-small cell lung cancer. Using immunoSEQ multiplex PCR, the repertoire was profiled, and TCRdb retains in-frame clones only, with some absent. The data show roughly 34,000 clones, around 86% seen once. Study-wide results and caveats: The greatest T cell clonality was found in uninvolved adjacent lung (higher than in tumor). A median of approximately 50 of the top 100 tumor clones appeared in adjacent lung, which was paired and uninvolved.

In germline, CDR1 is LNHDA, CDR2 SQIVND (reference sequence). V was clipped by 6 bases and J by 2 bases, with 14 bases between them. The CDR3 is 14 amino acids. The source material was peripheral blood, sampled before any cancer treatment. The sequence was collected from a male donor at least 60 years old with stage III lung adenocarcinoma. V is TRBV19 and J is TRBJ2-7; D ambiguous. The CDR3 loop reads CASRSRSPPYEQYF. CDR3 nucleotide sequence: TGTGCCAGTAGGAGTAGATCCCCCCCCTACGAGCAGTACTTC.